This entry lists 4 T cell receptor beta chains sequenced from one sample in a study of shared clonotypes between healthy human individuals. Sequenced by immunoSEQ multiplex PCR; TCRdb stores in-frame clones only, minus some. The sample holds 2 million to 3 million clones; 80% to 95% are singletons and the top ten take 0.35% to 0.45%. Sequences were obtained from naive CD4+ T cells from PBMCs. Specified subset: CD45RA+ positively selected. All receptors come from a man aged 18 to 30 in good health. Some clones in this sample may be carry-over from other donors' samples.

J is TRBJ2-5 and V is TRBV7-9, with D tentatively TRBD1 (6 bases). CDR3 length equals 14 residues. Trimming removed 8 bases at V and 4 bases at J, with 17 bases between. The germline CDR1 and CDR2 sequences are SEHNR and FQNEAQ (reference sequence). The CDR3 DNA is TGTGCCAGCTGTAGGGCAGGGGATGGAGAGACCCAGTACTTC. Translated, it gives CASCRAGDGETQYF.

The V call is TRBV11-3, the J call TRBJ2-7, with 8 bases identical to TRBD1. This CDR3 contains 14 residues. Per the germline V gene, CDR1 is SGHNT and CDR2 is YENEEA. After removal of 1 base from V and 4 bases from J, the junction contained 3 bases not matched to a gene. The chain's CDR3 is CASSLATGGYEQYF. The CDR3 bases are TGTGCCAGCAGCTTAGCTACAGGGGGGTACGAGCAGTACTTC.

V usage is TRBV11-2 and J usage is TRBJ2-5; 8 bases fit TRBD1. The length of the CDR3 is 19 residues. Germline V CDR1 and CDR2: SGHAT, FQNNGV. Trimming took 4 bases from V and 4 from J; bases not matched to a gene: 20. Written as DNA, the CDR3 is TGTGCCAGCAGCTCGTCATTCCGGGACAGGCCCACTTTTAGAGAGACCCAGTACTTC. It is translated as CASSSSFRDRPTFRETQYF.

This chain uses TRBV7-2 with TRBJ1-3; TRBD1 is a possible D gene (5 bases). Germline assignment: CDR1 SGHTA and CDR2 FQGNSA. V dropped 4 bases and J dropped 0 bases, with 13 bases sitting between them. The CDR3 length is 16 residues. CDR3 loop: CASSWGGYNSGNTIYF. CDR3 DNA: TGTGCCAGCAGCTGGGGGGGTTATAACTCTGGAAACACCATATATTTT.